A single sample gave rise to the 16 T cell receptor beta chains below, sequenced in a study of blood T cell repertoires in COVID-19. Some clones are missing from TCRdb's copy, which holds only in-frame ones; the method was immunoSEQ multiplex PCR. The table records about 150,000 clones, about nine tenths of them present only once. The sample consisted of peripheral blood. These receptors came from a woman aged 60-70 years with active or convalescent COVID-19.

The CDR3 spells CASSRQGIVGYTF. The CDR3 DNA reads as TGTGCCAGCAGTAGACAGGGAATAGTGGGCTACACCTTC. The V call is TRBV12-3 or TRBV12-4, the J call TRBJ1-2; 7 bases are a match to TRBD1. The CDR3 has 13 amino acids. V lost 5 bases, J lost 8 bases, and 8 bases stayed unmatched.

The chain joins TRBV18 to TRBJ1-6, with a possible D match to TRBD1 (5 bases). V was clipped by 4 bases and J by 9 bases, with 16 bases between them. The CDR3 has 15 amino acids. From germline, CDR1 is KGHSH and CDR2 LQKENI. The CDR3 DNA follows: TGTGCCAGCTCACTCGGAGGGACCTGGGCTTCACCCCTCCACTTT. The encoded protein is CASSLGGTWASPLHF.

This chain links TRBV7-9 with TRBJ1-2; tentatively, D is TRBD1 (6 bases). V shed 5 bases and J shed 4 bases, with 14 bases lying between them. CDR3 length equals 14 residues. CDR1 is SEHNR, CDR2 FQNEAQ, per germline (reference sequence). The CDR3 region is CASSDQTGSYGYTF. CDR3 in DNA: TGTGCCAGCAGCGACCAAACAGGGTCCTATGGCTACACCTTC.

This CDR3 is CASRDDSLAYNEQFF. The CDR3 nucleotides are TGTGCCAGCAGAGACGACAGCTTGGCCTACAATGAGCAGTTCTTC. The rearrangement links TRBV25-1 to TRBJ2-1; D possibly corresponds to TRBD1 (5 bases). Germline V gene lookup returns CDR1 MGHDK and CDR2 SYGVNS. V dropped 6 bases and J dropped 2 bases, with 14 bases sitting between them. The CDR3 contains 15 residues. Full variable domain (missing parts from reference TRBV25-1 and TRBJ2-1): EADIYQTPRYLVIGTGKKITLECSQTMGHDKMYWYQQDPGMELHLIHYSYGVNSTEKGDLSSESTVSRIRTEHFPLTLESARPSHTSQYLCASRDDSLAYNEQFFGPGTRLTVL.

The V call is TRBV6-5, the J call TRBJ1-1; D gene ambiguous. The length of the CDR3 is 15 residues. The V gene lost 6 bases and the J gene lost 2 bases, with 16 bases spanning the gap. Germline CDR1 MNHEY, CDR2 SVGAGI. CDR3 coding DNA: TGTGCCAGCAGCGACGGCCTGAGCGGAAACACTGAAGCTTTCTTT. Its protein is CASSDGLSGNTEAFF.

This clone was found a few times. The V call is TRBV7-2, the J call TRBJ2-3; TRBD2 matches at 7 bases. The junction had 11 bases not matched to a gene; V was cut back by 1 base and J by 4 bases. This CDR3 is built from 17 residues. Germline V lookup: CDR1 SGHTA, CDR2 FQGNSA. CDR3 sequence reads: CASSLVDRAGIADTQYF. The DNA for the CDR3 is TGTGCCAGCAGCTTAGTCGACAGAGCGGGGATCGCAGATACGCAGTATTTT.

This clone was recorded at least ten times. Written as DNA, the CDR3 is TGTGCCAGCAGCTTGGGACAAATTAACTATGGCTACACCTTC. Translation gives CASSLGQINYGYTF. The chain combines TRBV7-9 with TRBJ1-2, with D possibly matching TRBD1 (6 bases). Germline CDR1 is SEHNR and CDR2 is FQNEAQ (reference sequence). V shed 3 bases and J shed 1 base, with 9 bases lying between them. The CDR3 is 14 residues long.

This sequence joins TRBV30 and TRBJ1-5; D is perhaps TRBD1 (5 bases). This CDR3 is 14 amino acids long. The germline gives CDR1 GTSNPN, CDR2 SVGIG (reference sequence). Trimming cost V 2 bases and J 4 bases, with 12 bases left between them. DNA for the CDR3: TGTGCCTGGAGTCCGGGACTGATTAATCAGCCCCAGCATTTT. Protein: CAWSPGLINQPQHF.

CDR3 amino acids: CASSVVWRGDEQFF. Written as DNA, the CDR3 is TGTGCCAGCAGCGTAGTTTGGCGGGGAGATGAGCAGTTCTTC. The chain has TRBV9 and TRBJ2-1; TRBD2 might be the D (6 bases). The V end was cut by 0 bases, the J end by 8 bases, with 12 bases between. This CDR3 is 14 amino acids long. The V gene's germline CDR1 is SGDLS and CDR2 YYNGEE.

V is TRBV7-6 and J is TRBJ2-5; D perhaps matches TRBD1 (6 bases). This CDR3 region has 15 residues. CDR1 and CDR2 from the germline V gene are SGHVS and FNYEAQ. Trimming took off 1 base at V and 4 bases at J, with 13 bases between the two ends. The CDR3 DNA follows: TGTGCCAGCAGCTTAGGCAGTGTCAGGGGAGAGACCCAGTACTTC. It is translated as CASSLGSVRGETQYF.

This clone was observed once. V and J are TRBV30 and TRBJ2-1; D might be TRBD1 (5 bases). Germline values: CDR1 GTSNPN, CDR2 SVGIG (reference sequence). Trimming removed 2 bases from V and 0 bases from J, with 14 bases in between. This CDR3 comprises 16 residues. The CDR3 loop is CAWSSNRLSSYNEQFF. The CDR3 coding sequence is TGTGCCTGGAGTTCCAACAGGCTTAGCTCCTACAATGAGCAGTTCTTC.

The rearrangement links TRBV6-5 to TRBJ2-2; 7 nucleotides agree with TRBD1. V lost 5 bases, J lost 1 base, and 4 bases stayed unmatched. The CDR3 covers 15 residues. In germline, CDR1 is MNHEY, CDR2 SVGAGI. The DNA of the CDR3 is TGTGCCAGCAGTCCCCAGGGGGTGAACACCGGGGAGCTGTTTTTT. This encodes CASSPQGVNTGELFF.

On this clone: In this CDR3 the conserved last residue, phenylalanine or tryptophan, is missing, so a read error is likely. The DNA is left out, because the CDR3 cannot be placed on it with certainty; the CDR3 is given as TCRdb lists it. CDR3 amino acids: CASSQDARTGIFL. The rearrangement links TRBV4-3 to TRBJ2-7; the table's D call, TRBD1, was not checked against the DNA. Counting both end residues, the CDR3 totals 13 amino acids. The germline V gene has CDR1 LGHNA and CDR2 YSLEER.

The chain's CDR3 is CASSYSVDSGYEQYF. The CDR3 DNA reads TGTGCCAGCAGTTACTCGGTTGACAGTGGCTACGAGCAGTACTTC. The chain joins TRBV6-5 to TRBJ2-7; maybe TRBD1 (5 bases). The CDR3 contains 15 residues. Germline CDR1 MNHEY, CDR2 SVGAGI. Trimming pared 0 bases from V and 3 bases from J, leaving 12 bases between.

The V gene is TRBV21-1, the J gene TRBJ1-6; the D call of TRBD1 is as the table states it, not checked on the DNA. TRBV21-1 is reported as a pseudogene. The CDR3 sequence is 24 residues long. As DNA, the CDR3 is TGTGCCAGCAGCAAATTAAGGGGCAGGGGGTCACGAAGTGGGTTTAGCTCCTATAATTCACCCCTCCACTTT. This gives the protein CASSKLRGRGSRSGFSSYNSPLHF.

The chain carries TRBV24-1 and TRBJ2-7; TRBD1 might be the D (5 bases). CDR1 KGHDR and CDR2 SFDVKD come from the germline V gene. CDR3 length equals 13 residues. V lost 11 bases to trimming and J lost 2 bases, with 15 bases between them. The CDR3 is CAILIQDTYEQYF. CDR3 bases: TGTGCCATCCTAATACAGGATACCTACGAGCAGTACTTC.